Presented here are 17 T cell receptor beta chains from one specimen sequenced in a study of T cell responses to AZD1222 COVID-19 vaccine. Profiling relied on immunoSEQ multiplex PCR, and the TCRdb table lists in-frame clones only, not all of them. The repertoire holds 150,000 or so clones, with around 92% as singletons. The material was peripheral blood, obtained on day 0 of AZD1222 vaccination. These receptors were collected from an adult in good health.

V and J are TRBV6-1 and TRBJ2-3; 7 nucleotides line up with TRBD2. From germline, CDR1 is MNHNS and CDR2 SASEGT. This CDR3 comprises 14 residues. V lost 3 bases and J lost 4; bases outside the gene matches: 4. The CDR3, as DNA: TGTGCCAGCAGTGACGGGGCGGGGGCAGATACGCAGTATTTT. Protein: CASSDGAGADTQYF.

This chain connects TRBV18 to TRBJ1-2; 8 nucleotides line up with TRBD1. This CDR3 is built from 12 residues. Germline V gives CDR1 KGHSH, CDR2 LQKENI. With V trimmed by 4 bases and J by 8 bases, 3 bases remained unmatched. The CDR3 protein is CASSQDRDGYTF. Written as DNA, the CDR3 is TGTGCCAGCTCACAGGACAGGGACGGCTACACCTTC.

V gene TRBV20-1 combines with J gene TRBJ1-2, with a possible D match to TRBD1 (5 bases). The CDR3 runs to 11 residues. CDR1 DFQATT and CDR2 SNEGSKA come from the germline V gene (reference sequence). Trimming stripped 8 bases from V and 8 bases from J, with 15 bases between. The CDR3 DNA sequence: TGCAGTTCCGGGACGGACAAAGGCTACACCTTC. Protein product: CSSGTDKGYTF.

Concerning this clone: The same CDR3 is also encoded by other DNA sequences in this sample. The chain employs TRBV7-2 and TRBJ1-5; a weak D match, TRBD1 (5 bases). The CDR3 runs 13 residues. The germline gives CDR1 SGHTA, CDR2 FQGNSA. V lost 2 bases, J lost 4 bases, and 6 bases lay in between. Here the CDR3 reads CASSLRGNQPQHF. CDR3 coding DNA: TGTGCCAGCAGCTTAAGGGGTAATCAGCCCCAGCATTTT.

The genes are TRBV10-3 and TRBJ2-7; TRBD1 matches 7 bases. The germline gives CDR1 ENHRY, CDR2 SYGVKD. Trimming removed 9 bases from V and 6 bases from J; junction bases left unmatched: 14. The CDR3 has 14 residues. CDR3 residues: CAISPSGQAREQYF. The CDR3 DNA is TGTGCCATTAGCCCCTCCGGACAGGCTCGCGAGCAGTACTTC.

The chain is built from TRBV19 and TRBJ2-1; perhaps D is TRBD1 or TRBD2 (5 bases each). V lost 4 bases and J lost 9, with 22 bases in between. This CDR3 has 16 residues. Germline CDR1 reads LNHDA; CDR2 reads SQIVND (reference sequence). The DNA for the CDR3 is TGTGCCAGTAGTACGACCGGGGCCCGGGGCTGGGTTGAGCAGTTCTTC. It encodes CASSTTGARGWVEQFF.

CDR3 sequence: CASSLTDKNIQYF. The CDR3 DNA sequence: TGTGCCAGCAGCTTGACAGACAAAAACATTCAGTACTTC. The rearrangement uses TRBV5-5 and TRBJ2-4; no reliable D call. With 1 base removed from V and 3 bases from J, the gap between germline ends came to 5 bases. The CDR3 sequence is 13 residues long. CDR1 is SGHKS and CDR2 is YYEKEE in the germline V gene (reference sequence). Together with reference TRBV5-5 and TRBJ2-4, the CDR3 gives the full variable domain: DAGVTQSPTHLIKTRGQQVTLRCSPISGHKSVSWYQQVLGQGPQFIFQYYEKEERGRGNFPDRFSARQFPNYSSELNVNALLLGDSALYLCASSLTDKNIQYFGAGTRLSVL.

The J gene is TRBJ2-3, the V gene TRBV6-2 or TRBV6-3; 9 bases align to TRBD2. The length of the CDR3 is 17 residues. Germline CDR1 reads MNHEY; CDR2 reads SVGEGT. Trimming cost V 5 bases and J 6 bases; bases outside gene matches: 15. The DNA of the CDR3 is TGTGCCAGCAGTCCATTGACTAGCGGATCTACTGGGGATACGCAGTATTTT. The encoded protein is CASSPLTSGSTGDTQYF.

The chain is built from TRBV5-6 and TRBJ2-5; 7 bases are a match to TRBD1. The CDR3 covers 14 residues. J gave up 3 bases and V 0 bases, and 2 bases lay outside the gene matches. Germline V gives CDR1 SGHDT, CDR2 YYEEEE. The CDR3 is CASSLVGGEETQYF. CDR3 bases: TGTGCCAGCAGCTTGGTAGGGGGCGAAGAGACCCAGTACTTC.

This chain connects TRBV2 to TRBJ1-5; the D gene is possibly TRBD1 (5 bases). This CDR3 has 13 amino acids. Trimming shortened V by 5 bases and J by 10 bases, and 15 bases separated the two germline ends. The germline V gene encodes CDR1 SNHLY and CDR2 FYNNEI. The CDR3 loop is CASSRGLEFPQHF. The DNA for the CDR3 is TGTGCCAGCAGTCGGGGCCTCGAATTCCCCCAGCATTTT.

J is TRBJ1-3 and V is TRBV5-8, with a possible D match to TRBD1 (6 bases). Germline lookup yields CDR1 SGHTS and CDR2 YDEGEE. CDR3 length: 13 amino acids. Deletions cut 4 bases from V and 4 bases from J, with 9 bases between. The CDR3 bases are TGTGCCAGCAGCCGTGGACAGGGAAACACCATATATTTT. Translating it yields CASSRGQGNTIYF.

The V call is TRBV18, the J call TRBJ1-2; a weak D match, TRBD1 (6 bases). Germline V gene lookup returns CDR1 KGHSH and CDR2 LQKENI. Trimming stripped 7 bases from V and 6 bases from J, with 15 bases between. This CDR3 is 13 amino acids long. The CDR3 DNA is TGTGCCAGCTTGGCCACAGGGACGGATGGCTACACCTTC. Translation: CASLATGTDGYTF.

The genes are TRBV15 and TRBJ1-5; possible D gene TRBD1, 6 bases. The V and J ends lost 3 bases and 3 bases respectively, with 18 bases between them. The length of the CDR3 is 17 residues. In germline, CDR1 is LNHNV, CDR2 YYDKDF (reference sequence). The CDR3 protein is CATSSAYGGLDNQPQHF. DNA of the CDR3: TGTGCCACCAGCAGCGCCTACGGGGGGCTTGACAATCAGCCCCAGCATTTT.

CDR3 sequence (DNA): TGCGCCAGCAGTTCTGGGAACCAGCCCCAGCATTTT. It codes for CASSSGNQPQHF. This rearrangement joins TRBV10-1 to TRBJ1-5; D remains unclear. Germline CDR1 WNHNN, CDR2 SYGVQD (reference sequence). This CDR3 contains 12 residues. Trimming shortened V by 5 bases and J by 7 bases, and 9 bases separated the two germline ends.

This clone was counted once. V is TRBV7-9 and J is TRBJ2-2; D tentatively fits TRBD1 or TRBD2 (5 bases each). Per germline, CDR1 SEHNR and CDR2 FQNEAQ (reference sequence). V shed 5 bases and J shed 1 base, with 8 bases lying between them. The CDR3 sequence is 14 residues long. CDR3 DNA: TGTGCCAGCAGCAAGGGGAGGAACACCGGGGAGCTGTTTTTT. Translated: CASSKGRNTGELFF.

V usage is TRBV5-4 and J usage is TRBJ2-2; D might be TRBD1 (5 bases). The germline V gene encodes CDR1 SGHNT and CDR2 YYREEE (reference sequence). Trimming took 3 bases from V and 0 from J, leaving 12 bases between them. The CDR3 covers 16 residues. The CDR3 bases are TGTGCCAGCAGCTGGGGCCGGGCCCCGAACACCGGGGAGCTGTTTTTT. This gives the protein CASSWGRAPNTGELFF.

The chain combines TRBV7-8 with TRBJ2-5, with D unresolved. The CDR3 spans 11 residues. Germline V gene lookup returns CDR1 SGHVS and CDR2 FQNEAQ. The ends were cut back, 1 base at V and 5 bases at J, with 2 bases in the middle. CDR3 coding DNA: TGTGCCAGCAGCTTAGTTGAGACCCAGTACTTC. This sequence encodes CASSLVETQYF.